This T cell receptor (beta chain) stems from a study of T cell changes during pregnancy in multiple sclerosis. Assay used: immunoSEQ multiplex PCR; TCRdb lists only in-frame clones, some missing. The sample shows 91,000 or so clones, approximately 92% of them seen only once. This TCR derives from a female donor with multiple sclerosis, enrolled in a pregnancy study. The sequencing here drew on peripheral blood, taken after pregnancy.

In nucleotides, the CDR3 is TGTGCCACAGGACAGGGTTTGAACACTGAAGCTTTCTTT. Translated, it gives CATGQGLNTEAFF. This sequence joins TRBV10-3 and TRBJ1-1; 8 nucleotides align to TRBD1. The CDR3 consists of 13 residues. The germline CDR1 and CDR2 sequences are ENHRY and SYGVKD. The trim removed 10 bases at V and 0 bases at J, leaving 4 bases unmatched.